This T cell receptor beta chain is from a study of cytotoxic CD8 clonotypes in ibrutinib-treated CLL. Clones were sequenced by immunoSEQ multiplex PCR, and TCRdb holds only the in-frame ones, with some missing. The repertoire includes over 150,000 clones, around 72% of them detected once, and around 15% sits in the top ten. The TCR sequence derives from a human donor with chronic lymphocytic leukemia. Source: PBMCs, taken after 24 months of ibrutinib treatment.

DNA of the CDR3: TGTGCCAGCAGCCCGTTCCGACAGGGGGCGACCAATCAGCCCCAGCATTTT. Its translation is CASSPFRQGATNQPQHF. The rearrangement uses TRBV7-8 and TRBJ1-5; 10 bases match TRBD1. The CDR3 has 17 amino acids. V shed 5 bases, J shed 3 bases, and the junction held 10 bases outside the gene matches. The germline gives CDR1 SGHVS, CDR2 FQNEAQ.